The clone carrying this T cell receptor (beta chain) was counted many times. The germline gene is not matched at one end of the junction; a read error may be the cause. The germline gives CDR1 SGHRS, CDR2 YFSETQ. The CDR3 covers 14 residues. This sample's TCRbeta library carried unique molecular identifier barcodes. Each CDR3 protein is one row after TCRdb ran MiXCR on the PCR reads. Of 500,000 to 600,000 distinct CDR3 sequences listed, 27% are singletons. The data were obtained in a study of T-cell reconstitution after alpha-beta-depleted transplantation in children. The sequence derives from a boy in the first two years of life with Wiskott-Aldrich syndrome, due to receive a stem cell transplant. Sequenced here: PBMCs, sampled before TCRalphabeta/CD19-depleted stem cell transplant. The rearrangement uses TRBV5-1 and TRBJ2-3; D could derive from TRBD1 or TRBD2 (6 bases each). The CDR3 DNA follows: TGTGCCAGCAGCCTATCGAGGGGGGCGGATACGCAGTATTTT. It translates to CASSLSRGADTQYF.